These 5 T cell receptor beta chains came from one sample sequenced in a study of response to subunit inactivated influenza vaccine. TCRdb itself ran the RT-PCR reads through MiXCR, one entry per CDR3 protein. This table holds 400,000 to 650,000 distinct CDR3 sequences, 6.5% to 8% found once. Sequences were derived from PBMCs from blood, sampled less than 25 months after vaccination. The source of these receptors is a man aged 50 to 75 who received an inactivated influenza vaccine.

Only a few counts were recorded for this clonotype. The V call is TRBV7-8, the J call TRBJ1-1; D uncertain. V shed 3 bases and J shed 2 bases, with 4 bases lying between them. CDR3 length: 12 amino acids. Germline values: CDR1 SGHVS, CDR2 FQNEAQ. The CDR3 protein is CASSFINTEAFF. The CDR3, as DNA: TGTGCCAGCAGCTTTATAAACACTGAAGCTTTCTTT.

This sequence joins TRBV20-1 and TRBJ2-1, with 8 bases identical to TRBD2. The CDR3 covers 16 residues. V lost 3 bases and J lost 2; bases outside the gene matches: 9. Germline CDR1 and CDR2: DFQATT and SNEGSKA (reference sequence). The CDR3 sequence is CSASWAGGAAYNEQFF. The CDR3 nucleotides read TGCAGTGCTAGTTGGGCGGGGGGAGCAGCCTACAATGAGCAGTTCTTC.

This chain connects TRBV9 to TRBJ2-3; D tentatively fits TRBD1 or TRBD2 (5 bases each). The CDR3 extends over 17 amino acids. Between the trimmed V and J ends, which lost 3 bases and 3 bases, there was a span of 20 bases. Per germline, CDR1 SGDLS and CDR2 YYNGEE. For the CDR3, the DNA is TGTGCCAGCAGCGCGGAGGTCCTTGGGGGAGAGACAGATACGCAGTATTTT. It specifies CASSAEVLGGETDTQYF.

The chain carries TRBV7-2 and TRBJ2-3, with D possibly matching TRBD1 (6 bases). The CDR3 extends over 12 amino acids. Germline V gene data show CDR1 as SGHTA and CDR2 as FQGNSA. Trimming took off 2 bases at V and 10 bases at J, with 10 bases between the two ends. CDR3 amino acids: CASSLFSGAQYF. As DNA, the CDR3 is TGTGCCAGCAGCTTATTTTCAGGGGCGCAGTATTTT.

This clonotype appeared many times. The chain couples TRBV20-1 to TRBJ2-3, with 7 nucleotides matching TRBD1. This CDR3 contains 12 residues. The germline V gene encodes CDR1 DFQATT and CDR2 SNEGSKA (reference sequence). The V gene end was trimmed by 2 bases and the J gene end by 8 bases; junction bases not matched to a gene: 4. The CDR3 reads CSARQGVGTQYF. The CDR3 DNA reads TGCAGTGCTAGACAGGGGGTGGGTACGCAGTATTTT.